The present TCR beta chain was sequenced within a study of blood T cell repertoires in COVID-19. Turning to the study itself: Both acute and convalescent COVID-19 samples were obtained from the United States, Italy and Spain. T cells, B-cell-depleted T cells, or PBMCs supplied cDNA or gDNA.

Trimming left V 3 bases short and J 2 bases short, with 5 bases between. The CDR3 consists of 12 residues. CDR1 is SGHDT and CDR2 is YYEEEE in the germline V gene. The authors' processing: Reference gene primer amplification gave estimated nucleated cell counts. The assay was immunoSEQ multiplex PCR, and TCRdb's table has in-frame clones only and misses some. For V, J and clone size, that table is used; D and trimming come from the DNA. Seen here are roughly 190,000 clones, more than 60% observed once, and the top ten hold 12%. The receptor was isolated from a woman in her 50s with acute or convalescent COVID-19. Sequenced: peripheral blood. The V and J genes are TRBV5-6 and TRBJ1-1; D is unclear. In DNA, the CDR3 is TGTGCCAGCAGCTCGTATAACACTGAAGCTTTCTTT. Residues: CASSSYNTEAFF.